The 4 T cell receptor beta chains below all came from one sample that was sequenced in a study of blood T cell repertoires in COVID-19. The data were produced by immunoSEQ multiplex PCR, yet TCRdb's version contains in-frame clones alone and is incomplete. The sample gives more than 150,000 clones, roughly 84% of which show up once; approximately 12% is in the top ten. The sequenced material came from PBMCs or T cells enriched from blood (not recorded which). The receptors come from a woman aged 55-69 years who had recovered from COVID-19.

A single count supports this clone. J is TRBJ1-4 and V is TRBV12-3 or TRBV12-4; tentative D call: TRBD1 (6 bases). The length of the CDR3 is 13 residues. The V end lost 7 bases, the J end lost 7 bases, and 13 bases lay between the germline ends. Written as DNA, the CDR3 is TGTGCCAGCACACAGGGATCGCCTGAAAAACTGTTTTTT. Translated: CASTQGSPEKLFF.

Note on this clone: Different DNA sequences within this sample yield the same CDR3. The gene calls are TRBV24-1 and TRBJ2-3, with D hard to call. Trimming removed 3 bases from V and 3 bases from J, with 3 bases in between. Germline V lookup: CDR1 KGHDR, CDR2 SFDVKD. The CDR3 loop spans 12 amino acids. In nucleotides, the CDR3 is TGTGCCACCAGTGATCCTACAGATACGCAGTATTTT. This translates into CATSDPTDTQYF.

The CDR3 sequence: CASSQGRDFQETQYF. The CDR3 nucleotides are TGCGCCAGCAGCCAAGGCAGGGACTTCCAAGAGACCCAGTACTTC. The V and J genes are TRBV4-1 and TRBJ2-5; D is perhaps TRBD2 (6 bases). V lost 1 base and J 1 base, leaving 10 bases between the germline ends. The CDR3 has 15 residues. Germline CDR1 reads MGHRA; CDR2 reads YSYEKL.

The J gene is TRBJ1-2, the V gene TRBV10-3; the match to TRBD1 covers 8 bases. Trimming removed 3 bases from V and 3 bases from J; junction bases left unmatched: 9. The CDR3 covers 16 residues. Germline V gene data show CDR1 as ENHRY and CDR2 as SYGVKD. DNA for the CDR3: TGTGCCATCAGTGAAGGGGTCAGGGGGCAAGACTATGGCTACACCTTC. This sequence encodes CAISEGVRGQDYGYTF.